Included here is one T cell receptor (beta chain) sequence, with context. No antigen is known for it. These data come from a study of cytomegalovirus exposure and HLA in healthy donors. Study-wide background: A prior analysis found about 120 million unique TCR beta sequences from around 190 million T cells. There were around 390 genotyped donors. Of these, 81% fell in the genetic ancestry cluster associated with self-reported Caucasian donors. General study results and limits: A missense DCLRE1C variant was associated with V- and J-gene trimming of TCR beta chains in a later analysis, and an independent cohort replicated the association. A later analysis, which compared TCR beta chains of equal frequency, found the HLA-associated ones more clonally expanded.

The CDR3 length is 14 residues. CDR1 MNHNS and CDR2 SASEGT come from the germline V gene. With V trimmed by 6 bases and J by 5 bases, 6 bases remained unmatched. The PCR ran on 60 Vbeta and 13 Jbeta primers. Data came from immunoSEQ multiplex PCR; TCRdb stores just in-frame clones and leaves some out. Seen here are about 140,000 clones, approximately 80% observed once, and the top ten hold approximately 15%. This TCR derives from a woman between 40 and 55 years old in good health and CMV-seronegative. The chain combines TRBV6-1 with TRBJ1-5, with 8 bases lining up with TRBD1. Sequencing input: PBMCs. As DNA, the CDR3 is TGTGCCAGCAGCCTGGACAGGGCCCATCAGCCCCAGCATTTT. Translated: CASSLDRAHQPQHF.